Listed below are T cell receptor beta chains from one sample, sequenced in a study of Ad26.COV2.S vaccination and SARS-CoV-2 variants. TCRdb's copy holds only in-frame clones and misses some; the assay was immunoSEQ multiplex PCR. The top ten hold 6.4% of the sample, which has more than 300,000 clones, about nine tenths seen once. The source material was peripheral blood, sampled in a trial of Ad26.COV2.S vaccine versus placebo. Every receptor here comes from a person aged 18-65 years who received the Ad26.COV2.S COVID-19 vaccine or a placebo. CDR3s include the opening cysteine and the closing phenylalanine or tryptophan. A D gene is named only where the DNA matches it firmly. The size entry is marked missing in some rows and otherwise reads once, few, many or a size class.

v_call,clone_size,d_call,j_call,cdr3_nt,cdr3_aa
TRBV5-6,few,NA,TRBJ1-5,TGTGCCAGCAGCCCGTACAGGGACAATCAGCCCCAGCATTTT,CASSPYRDNQPQHF
TRBV6-2/TRBV6-3,once,NA,TRBJ1-2,TGTGCCAGCAGTTACAAAGGGGTCTATGGCTACACCTTC,CASSYKGVYGYTF
TRBV7-9,NA,NA,TRBJ1-3,TGTGCCAGCAGCTTGGGGCATTTGGGAAACACCATATATTTT,CASSLGHLGNTIYF
TRBV5-4,NA,NA,TRBJ2-3,TGTGCCAGCAGCTTGAGAGGCACAGATACGCAGTATTTT,CASSLRGTDTQYF
TRBV7-2,NA,NA,TRBJ2-7,TGTGCCAGCAGCCAAAAGGCAGGAGCCTACGAGCAGTACTTC,CASSQKAGAYEQYF
TRBV4-2,NA,NA,TRBJ2-1,TGTGCCAGCAGCCGGGAAGATTTAGGCCCCTACAATGAGCAGTTCTTC,CASSREDLGPYNEQFF
TRBV4-1,NA,NA,TRBJ1-2,TGCGCCAGCAGCCAAGTGGATGGGGGAATCTATGGCTACACCTTC,CASSQVDGGIYGYTF
TRBV28,NA,NA,TRBJ2-2,TGTGCCATTACCAGGGGGGGATTAACCGGGGAGCTGTTTTTT,CAITRGGLTGELFF
TRBV19,NA,TRBD2,TRBJ2-4,TGTGCCAGTAGTTATCCGGGACTAGCTCCAAGGGCAAACATTCAGTACTTC,CASSYPGLAPRANIQYF
TRBV19,NA,TRBD1,TRBJ2-2,TGTGCCAGTAGTGCTACAGGGGGAAACACCGGGGAGCTGTTTTTT,CASSATGGNTGELFF
TRBV20-1,NA,NA,TRBJ2-1,TGCAGTGCTAGTGTAGCGGAAACCTCGTACAATGAGCAGTTCTTC,CSASVAETSYNEQFF
TRBV4-2,once,TRBD1,TRBJ1-2,TGTGCCAGCAGCCCCGCCCCGGGACAGACGACCTATGGCTACACCTTC,CASSPAPGQTTYGYTF
TRBV6-5,NA,TRBD2,TRBJ2-5,TGTGCCAGCAGTTACGGCACTAGCGGAAAACAAGAGACCCAGTACTTC,CASSYGTSGKQETQYF
TRBV30,few,NA,TRBJ1-2,TGTGCCTGGAGGCCAGGGGAGCTTAGATACTATGGCTACACCTTC,CAWRPGELRYYGYTF
TRBV24-1,NA,NA,TRBJ2-1,TGTGCCACCAGTGATTGGGACCAACCGACCCTTTACAATGAGCAGTTCTTC,CATSDWDQPTLYNEQFF
TRBV7-2,NA,NA,TRBJ1-2,TGTGCCAGCAGCTTAGTAGGGCACCACTACACCTTC,CASSLVGHHYTF
TRBV14,NA,NA,TRBJ1-3,TGTGCCAGCAGCCAAGAGTCAGTCATCTCTGGAAACACCATATATTTT,CASSQESVISGNTIYF
TRBV6-2/TRBV6-3,once,NA,TRBJ1-5,TGTGCCAGCAGTTACATTGGGTGGCAGCCCCAGCATTTT,CASSYIGWQPQHF
TRBV11-2,once,NA,TRBJ1-6,TGTGCCAGCAGCTTAGAGGGGCGTTGGTCACCCCTCCACTTT,CASSLEGRWSPLHF
TRBV4-2,NA,TRBD1,TRBJ1-5,TGTGCCAGCAGCGGATACGACAGGGGCGCAAATCAGCCCCAGCATTTT,CASSGYDRGANQPQHF
TRBV30,NA,NA,TRBJ1-1,TGTGCCCACGGACGGGGCACTGAAGCTTTCTTT,CAHGRGTEAFF
TRBV25-1,NA,TRBD1,TRBJ2-7,TGTGCCAGCAGTGGAGGGACAGGGGGAGTCTACGAGCAGTACTTC,CASSGGTGGVYEQYF
TRBV5-8,NA,TRBD1,TRBJ1-6,TGTGCCAGCAAGAGGGACAGGGGTTCACCCCTCCACTTT,CASKRDRGSPLHF
TRBV6-5,NA,NA,TRBJ2-3,TGTGCTAGGTCCGAGACAGCAAGCACAGATACGCAGTATTTT,CARSETASTDTQYF
TRBV3-1/TRBV3-2,NA,NA,TRBJ2-7,TGTGCCAGCAGCCAAGATGTCGCAGTTTACGAGCAGTACTTC,CASSQDVAVYEQYF
TRBV24-1,NA,TRBD2,TRBJ2-5,TGTGCCACCAGTGATCCTGGGGAGGGGCCGCAAGAGACCCAGTACTTC,CATSDPGEGPQETQYF
TRBV30,few,NA,TRBJ1-1,TGTGCTTCGGACAAACGGAACACTGAAGCTTTCTTT,CASDKRNTEAFF
TRBV11-2,NA,TRBD1,TRBJ2-7,TGTGCCAGCACAAAAGCGGGACAGGGCTACGAGCAGTACTTC,CASTKAGQGYEQYF
TRBV7-9,once,TRBD1,TRBJ1-3,TGTGCCAGCAGCTTTCCAGGGGGCACTACCTCTGGAAACACCATATATTTT,CASSFPGGTTSGNTIYF
TRBV19,NA,NA,TRBJ2-7,TGTGCCAGTAGTATTATCGGGTCCGAGCAGTACTTC,CASSIIGSEQYF
TRBV6-6,NA,TRBD1,TRBJ1-3,TGTGCCAGCAGTTACACCGGAGACAGGGGGAACACCATATATTTT,CASSYTGDRGNTIYF
TRBV20-1,NA,NA,TRBJ2-3,TGCAGTGCTAGTAGGGGGGGGGTGTGGACAGATACGCAGTATTTT,CSASRGGVWTDTQYF
TRBV3-1/TRBV3-2,NA,NA,TRBJ2-1,TGTGCCAGCAGCCTGGACTCGAATTATTGGGAGCAGTTCTTC,CASSLDSNYWEQFF
TRBV6-5,NA,NA,TRBJ1-1,TGTGCCAGCAGTTACGTAGGGGACCTTGAAGCTTTCTTT,CASSYVGDLEAFF
TRBV27,NA,NA,TRBJ2-3,TGTGCCAGCAGTTCTCAGGGTCGGCGGGTTACGCAGTATTTT,CASSSQGRRVTQYF
TRBV10-2,NA,NA,TRBJ2-3,TGCGCCAGCAGTGAGTCTAGCGACACGCAGTATTTT,CASSESSDTQYF
TRBV7-3,NA,TRBD1,TRBJ1-2,TGTGCCAGCAGCTTAAAGACAGGGGGCGATGGCTACACCTTC,CASSLKTGGDGYTF
TRBV10-3,NA,NA,TRBJ2-7,TGTGCCATCAGTGACATGGGAAGACGAACCTACGAGCAGTACTTC,CAISDMGRRTYEQYF
TRBV5-1,once,TRBD2,TRBJ2-2,TGCGCCAGCAGCAAACTAGCGGGACCACTCCTGGGGGAGCTGTTTTTT,CASSKLAGPLLGELFF
TRBV28,once,NA,TRBJ1-2,TGTGCCAGCAGTGGGGGGAAGGGCGGCACTAACTATGGCTACACCTTC,CASSGGKGGTNYGYTF
TRBV9,NA,TRBD2,TRBJ2-1,TGTGCCAGCAGCGTAGCTGTCGGGGGGGCTCTGAATGAGCAGTTCTTC,CASSVAVGGALNEQFF
TRBV6-2/TRBV6-3,NA,NA,TRBJ1-2,TGTGCCAGCAGCCAGACAGTGGCAATATATGGCTACACCTTC,CASSQTVAIYGYTF
TRBV3-1/TRBV3-2,NA,NA,TRBJ2-7,TGTGCCAGCAGCCAAGAAGACTGGGGGTCCTACGAGCAGTACTTC,CASSQEDWGSYEQYF
TRBV30,NA,NA,TRBJ1-4,TGTGCCTGGAGTCGGGGATCGGGACTGAACAATGAAAAACTGTTTTTT,CAWSRGSGLNNEKLFF
TRBV27,NA,NA,TRBJ1-2,TGTGCCAGCAGCCCCGTGTCGGCTGGGAACTATGGCTACACCTTC,CASSPVSAGNYGYTF
TRBV6-5,NA,TRBD1,TRBJ1-3,TGTGCCAGCAGCGACAGGGACTCTGGAAACACCATATATTTT,CASSDRDSGNTIYF
TRBV30,once,TRBD1,TRBJ2-7,TGTGCCTGGAGTCGTGACAGGGGGCTTTACGAGCAGTACTTC,CAWSRDRGLYEQYF
TRBV2,NA,NA,TRBJ2-7,TGTGCCAGCAGCCTGGGCACTCCCTACGAGCAGTACTTC,CASSLGTPYEQYF
TRBV28,NA,TRBD1,TRBJ1-5,TGTGCCAGCAGTTTGGAATTGACAGGGATGAGCTATCAGCCCCAGCATTTT,CASSLELTGMSYQPQHF
TRBV5-1,few,NA,TRBJ2-5,TGCGCCAGCAGCCCCGACGGGCCTGCTCAGTACTTC,CASSPDGPAQYF
TRBV7-9,NA,TRBD1,TRBJ1-6,TGTGCCAGCAGCTTGGGGACAGGGTCACCCCTCCACTTT,CASSLGTGSPLHF
TRBV19,few,TRBD1,TRBJ1-2,TGTGCCAGTAAGGCCCGTAGGACAGGGGATGGCTACACCTTC,CASKARRTGDGYTF
TRBV11-2,once,TRBD2,TRBJ2-1,TGTGCCAGCAGCTTAGAGCGACTAGCTTACAATGAGCAGTTCTTC,CASSLERLAYNEQFF
TRBV7-8,NA,NA,TRBJ2-2,TGTGCCAGCAGCTTAGCGGGCCACGGGGTGGTCGGGGAGCTGTTTTTT,CASSLAGHGVVGELFF
TRBV12-3/TRBV12-4,NA,TRBD1,TRBJ1-2,TGTGCCAGCAGTTTAGGACAGGGATCTGGCTACACCTTC,CASSLGQGSGYTF
TRBV18,NA,TRBD1,TRBJ1-3,TGTGCCAGCTCACCACTTGCCCAGGGGGCGCTTGGCTCTGGAAACACCATATATTTT,CASSPLAQGALGSGNTIYF
TRBV2,NA,NA,TRBJ2-1,TGTGCCAGCAAACCCCAAGTTGGGGGGCAGGGTGAGCAGTTCTTC,CASKPQVGGQGEQFF
TRBV25-1,few,NA,TRBJ1-3,TGTGCCAGCAGTGAACAGCCTTACTCTGGAAACACCATATATTTT,CASSEQPYSGNTIYF
TRBV19,NA,NA,TRBJ1-4,TGTGCCAGTAGTATAGCGGGAGTTGGCGGCCGGTTTAATGAAAAACTGTTTTTT,CASSIAGVGGRFNEKLFF